This TCR beta chain emerged from a study of T cell responses to AZD1222 COVID-19 vaccine. The table came from immunoSEQ multiplex PCR; TCRdb's copy has only in-frame clones and leaves some out. The sample contains roughly 130,000 clones, 91% of which appear only once. Points from the study as a whole: Donors, mostly white British, included more females; clonal diversity was possibly underestimated.

Concerning this clone: Its antigen is as yet unknown.

This CDR3 region has 15 residues. From germline, CDR1 is GTSNPN and CDR2 SVGIG (reference sequence). The junction had 6 bases not matched to a gene; V was cut back by 0 bases and J by 3 bases. Here the sequenced sample was peripheral blood, taken 28 days after the second dose of the MenACWY control vaccine. This clonotype was sampled from an adult who received the MenACWY meningococcal vaccine as a control. This chain links TRBV30 with TRBJ2-7; TRBD1 agrees at 9 bases. CDR3 amino acids: CAWSVLGTGFYEQYF. CDR3 nucleotide sequence: TGTGCCTGGAGTGTACTTGGGACAGGGTTCTACGAGCAGTACTTC.